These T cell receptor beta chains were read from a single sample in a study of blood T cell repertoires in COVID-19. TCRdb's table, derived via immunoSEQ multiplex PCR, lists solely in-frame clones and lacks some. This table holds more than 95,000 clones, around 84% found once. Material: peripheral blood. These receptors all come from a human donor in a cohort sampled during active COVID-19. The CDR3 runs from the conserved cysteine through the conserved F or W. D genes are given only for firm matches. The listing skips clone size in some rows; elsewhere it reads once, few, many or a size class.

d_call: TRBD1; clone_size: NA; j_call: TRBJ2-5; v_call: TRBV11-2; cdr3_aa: CASSLDLGQAYGQYF; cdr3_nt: TGTGCCAGCAGCTTAGATCTCGGACAGGCCTATGGCCAGTACTTC
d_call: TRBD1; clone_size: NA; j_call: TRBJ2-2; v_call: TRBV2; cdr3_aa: CASSQGARTGELFF; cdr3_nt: TGTGCCAGCAGTCAGGGGGCGCGCACCGGGGAGCTGTTTTTT
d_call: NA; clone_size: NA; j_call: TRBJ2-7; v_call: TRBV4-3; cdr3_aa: CASSQDWGWEYEQYF; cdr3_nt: TGCGCCAGCAGCCAAGATTGGGGTTGGGAGTACGAGCAGTACTTC
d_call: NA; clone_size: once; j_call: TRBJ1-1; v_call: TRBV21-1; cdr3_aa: CASGTFTPKERGTEAFF; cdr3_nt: TGTGCCAGCGGCACGTTCACCCCAAAGGAACGGGGCACTGAAGCTTTCTTT
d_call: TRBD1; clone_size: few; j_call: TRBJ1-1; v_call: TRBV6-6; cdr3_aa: CASQQGGTEAFF; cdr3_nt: TGTGCCAGCCAGCAGGGGGGAACTGAAGCTTTCTTT
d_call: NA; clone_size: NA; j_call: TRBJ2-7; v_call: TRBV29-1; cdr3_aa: CSVSSGTPFYEQYF; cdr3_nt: TGCAGCGTCTCCTCCGGGACACCTTTCTACGAGCAGTACTTC
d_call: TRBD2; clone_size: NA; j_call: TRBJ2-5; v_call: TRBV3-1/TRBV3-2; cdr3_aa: CASSQSRGLAGQETQYF; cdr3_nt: TGTGCCAGCAGCCAAAGCCGGGGATTAGCGGGGCAAGAGACCCAGTACTTC
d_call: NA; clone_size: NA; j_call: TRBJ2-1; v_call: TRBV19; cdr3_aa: CASSMGSLHYEQFF; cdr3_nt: TGTGCCAGTAGTATGGGCAGTCTCCACTATGAGCAGTTCTTC
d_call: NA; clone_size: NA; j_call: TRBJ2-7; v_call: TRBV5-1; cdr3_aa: CASSLGAGAREQYF; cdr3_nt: TGCGCCAGCAGCTTGGGGGCGGGGGCCCGGGAGCAGTACTTC
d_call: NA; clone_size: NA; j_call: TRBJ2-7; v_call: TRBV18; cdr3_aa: CASSPGLSYEQYF; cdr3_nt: TGTGCCAGCTCACCTGGACTCTCCTACGAGCAGTACTTC
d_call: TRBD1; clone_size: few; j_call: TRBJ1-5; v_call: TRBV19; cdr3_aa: CASSKGQGSVISNQPQHF; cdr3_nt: TGTGCCAGTAGCAAGGGACAGGGCTCGGTTATTAGCAATCAGCCCCAGCATTTT
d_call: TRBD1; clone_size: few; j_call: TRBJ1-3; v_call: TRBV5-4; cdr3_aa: CASSSTGGSGNTIYF; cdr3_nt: TGTGCCAGCAGCTCTACAGGGGGCTCTGGAAACACCATATATTTT
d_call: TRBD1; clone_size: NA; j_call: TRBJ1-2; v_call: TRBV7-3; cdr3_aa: CASSLGTGGVGYTF; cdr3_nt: TGTGCCAGCAGCTTGGGGACAGGGGGAGTTGGCTACACCTTC
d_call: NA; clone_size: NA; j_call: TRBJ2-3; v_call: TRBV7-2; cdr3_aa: CASSLSTDTQYF; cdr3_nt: TGTGCCAGCAGCCTAAGCACAGATACGCAGTATTTT
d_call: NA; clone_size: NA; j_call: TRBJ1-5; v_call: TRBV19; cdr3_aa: CASSSRGGGQPQHF; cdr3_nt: TGTGCCAGTAGTTCTCGGGGGGGCGGTCAGCCCCAGCATTTT
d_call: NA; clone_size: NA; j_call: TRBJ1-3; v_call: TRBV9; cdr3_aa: CASSVVGRASGNTIYF; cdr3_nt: TGTGCCAGCAGCGTAGTGGGCAGGGCCTCTGGAAACACCATATATTTT
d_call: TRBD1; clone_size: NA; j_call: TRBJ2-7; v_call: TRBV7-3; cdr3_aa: CASSPGNRGEQYF; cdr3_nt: TGTGCCAGCAGCCCCGGGAACAGGGGCGAGCAGTACTTC
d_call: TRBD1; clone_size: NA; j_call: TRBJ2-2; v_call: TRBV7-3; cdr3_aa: CASSLLGTGHRGAGELFF; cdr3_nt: TGTGCCAGCAGCTTATTAGGGACAGGACACCGGGGCGCCGGGGAGCTGTTTTTT
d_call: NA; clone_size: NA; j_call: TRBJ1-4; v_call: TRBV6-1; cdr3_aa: CASSEAQGTSEKLFF; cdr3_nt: TGTGCCAGCAGTGAAGCGCAGGGGACGAGTGAAAAACTGTTTTTT
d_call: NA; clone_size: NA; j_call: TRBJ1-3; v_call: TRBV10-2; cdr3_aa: CASSEPSSGNTIYF; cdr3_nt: TGCGCCAGCTCCGAACCGAGCTCTGGAAACACCATATATTTT
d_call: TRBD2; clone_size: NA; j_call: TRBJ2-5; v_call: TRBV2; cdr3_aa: CATHRAGGKQETQYF; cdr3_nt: TGTGCCACCCACAGGGCGGGGGGGAAGCAAGAGACCCAGTACTTC
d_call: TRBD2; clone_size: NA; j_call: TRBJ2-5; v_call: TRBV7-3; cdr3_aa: CASSLGPSGGQETQYF; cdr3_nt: TGTGCCAGCAGCTTAGGTCCTAGCGGGGGTCAAGAGACCCAGTACTTC
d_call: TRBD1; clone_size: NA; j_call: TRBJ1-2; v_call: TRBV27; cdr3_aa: CASSGGTGVLGYTF; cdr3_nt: TGTGCCAGCAGTGGCGGGACAGGGGTTTTGGGCTACACCTTC
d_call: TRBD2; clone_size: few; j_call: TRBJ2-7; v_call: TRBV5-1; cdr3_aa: CASSDGLAGVSYEQYF; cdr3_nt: TGCGCCAGCAGCGACGGACTAGCGGGGGTATCCTACGAGCAGTACTTC
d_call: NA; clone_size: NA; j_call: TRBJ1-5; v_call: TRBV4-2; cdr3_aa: CASSQDIGVRQPQHF; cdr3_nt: TGTGCCAGCAGCCAAGATATCGGGGTACGTCAGCCCCAGCATTTT
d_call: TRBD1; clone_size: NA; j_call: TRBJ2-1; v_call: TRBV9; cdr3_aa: CASSRRRVGQENYNEQFF; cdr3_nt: TGTGCCAGCAGTCGACGTCGGGTGGGACAGGAAAACTACAATGAGCAGTTCTTC
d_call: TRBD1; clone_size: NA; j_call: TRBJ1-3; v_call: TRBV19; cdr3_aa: CASTTTGGAGNTIYF; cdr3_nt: TGTGCCAGTACGACTACAGGGGGCGCCGGAAACACCATATATTTT
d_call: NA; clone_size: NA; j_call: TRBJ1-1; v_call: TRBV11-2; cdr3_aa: CASSLEPGYSEAFF; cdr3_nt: TGTGCCAGCAGCTTAGAGCCAGGGTACTCTGAAGCTTTCTTT
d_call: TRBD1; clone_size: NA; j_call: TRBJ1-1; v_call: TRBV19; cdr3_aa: CASSIQGANTEAFF; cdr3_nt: TGTGCCAGTAGTATCCAGGGGGCGAACACTGAAGCTTTCTTT
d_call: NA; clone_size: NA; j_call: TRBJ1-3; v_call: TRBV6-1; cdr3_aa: CASSDLGQHVGNTIYF; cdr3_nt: TGTGCCAGCAGTGATCTTGGACAGCACGTTGGAAACACCATATATTTT
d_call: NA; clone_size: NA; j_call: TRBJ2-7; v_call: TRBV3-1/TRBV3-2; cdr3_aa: CASSQLWGDEQYF; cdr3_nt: TGTGCCAGCAGCCAACTTTGGGGGGACGAGCAGTACTTC
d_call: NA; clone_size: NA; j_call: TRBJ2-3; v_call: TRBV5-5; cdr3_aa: CASSLGTADTQYF; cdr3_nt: TGTGCCAGCAGCTTGGGGACTGCAGATACGCAGTATTTT
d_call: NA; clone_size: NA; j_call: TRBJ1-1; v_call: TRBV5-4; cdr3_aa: CASSYDKNTEAFF; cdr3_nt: TGTGCCAGCAGCTACGACAAGAACACTGAAGCTTTCTTT
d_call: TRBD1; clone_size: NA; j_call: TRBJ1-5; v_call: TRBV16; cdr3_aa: CASSQEGQRNQPQHF; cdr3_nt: TGTGCCAGCAGCCAAGAGGGACAGCGAAATCAGCCCCAGCATTTT
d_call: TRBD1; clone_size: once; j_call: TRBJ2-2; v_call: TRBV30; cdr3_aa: CAWTRTGGTGELFF; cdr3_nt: TGTGCCTGGACAAGGACAGGCGGCACCGGGGAGCTGTTTTTT
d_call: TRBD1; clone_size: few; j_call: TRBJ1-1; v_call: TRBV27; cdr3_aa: CASYRRTGGSEAFF; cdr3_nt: TGTGCCAGCTATCGTCGGACAGGGGGCTCTGAAGCTTTCTTT
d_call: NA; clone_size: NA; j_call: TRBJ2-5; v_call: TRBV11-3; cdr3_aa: CASSLTEETQYF; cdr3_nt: TGTGCCAGCAGCTTGACAGAAGAGACCCAGTACTTC
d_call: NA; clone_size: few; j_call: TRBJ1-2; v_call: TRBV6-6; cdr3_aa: CASSYVAGDGYTF; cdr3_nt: TGTGCCAGCAGTTACGTAGCAGGGGATGGCTACACCTTC
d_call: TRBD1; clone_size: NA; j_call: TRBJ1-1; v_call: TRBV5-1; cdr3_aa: CASSLDPTGGAGAFF; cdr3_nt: TGCGCCAGCAGCTTAGATCCGACAGGGGGCGCCGGGGCTTTCTTT
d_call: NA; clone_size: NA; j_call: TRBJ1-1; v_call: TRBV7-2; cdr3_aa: CASSRVRVPNTEAFF; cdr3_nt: TGTGCCAGCAGCCGTGTGAGAGTACCGAACACTGAAGCTTTCTTT
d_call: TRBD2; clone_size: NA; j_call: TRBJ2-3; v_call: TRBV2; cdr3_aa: CASSEVQRGFPTDTQYF; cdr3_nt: TGTGCCAGCAGTGAAGTACAGCGGGGGTTCCCCACAGATACGCAGTATTTT
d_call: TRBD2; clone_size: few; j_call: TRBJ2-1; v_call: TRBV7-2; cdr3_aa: CASSLDRGGVEQFF; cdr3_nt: TGTGCCAGCAGCTTAGATCGGGGGGGCGTTGAGCAGTTCTTC
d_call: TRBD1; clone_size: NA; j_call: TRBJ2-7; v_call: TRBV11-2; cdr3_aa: CASSLDGVGRGPEQYF; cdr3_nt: TGTGCCAGCAGCTTAGATGGGGTCGGCAGGGGGCCCGAGCAGTACTTC
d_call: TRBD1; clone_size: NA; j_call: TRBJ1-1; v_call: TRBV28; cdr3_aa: CASRGTGGGTEAFF; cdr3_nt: TGTGCCAGCAGGGGGACAGGGGGTGGCACTGAAGCTTTCTTT
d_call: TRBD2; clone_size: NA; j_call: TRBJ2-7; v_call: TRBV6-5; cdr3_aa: CASSYSGGGSYEQYF; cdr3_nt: TGTGCCAGCAGTTACTCCGGGGGGGGTTCCTACGAGCAGTACTTC
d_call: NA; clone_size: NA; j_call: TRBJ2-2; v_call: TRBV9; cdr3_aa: CASSARSPEGELFF; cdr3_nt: TGTGCCAGCAGCGCTCGGTCCCCGGAGGGGGAGCTGTTTTTT
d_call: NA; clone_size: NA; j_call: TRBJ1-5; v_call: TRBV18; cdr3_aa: CASSQGGQPQHF; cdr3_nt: TGTGCCAGCTCACAAGGGGGTCAGCCCCAGCATTTT
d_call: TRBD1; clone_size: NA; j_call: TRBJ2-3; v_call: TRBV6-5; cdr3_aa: CASRRGQADTDTQYF; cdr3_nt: TGTGCCAGCAGGAGGGGACAGGCAGACACAGATACGCAGTATTTT
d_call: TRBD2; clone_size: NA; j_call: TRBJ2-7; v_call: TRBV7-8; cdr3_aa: CASSRTSGLSYEQYF; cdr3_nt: TGTGCCAGCAGCCGGACTAGCGGGCTGTCCTACGAGCAGTACTTC